This T cell receptor beta chain is drawn from a study of OX40 agonist ivuxolimab in advanced cancers. Measured with immunoSEQ multiplex PCR; TCRdb has only the in-frame clones, and not every one. Among about 27,000 clones, less than 85% were seen once, and the ten largest hold over 25%. Worth noting for this clone: Its specificity is not known.

Germline V gene lookup returns CDR1 SGHVS and CDR2 FNYEAQ. The CDR3 spans 15 residues. V lost 5 bases, J lost 0 bases, and 10 bases lay in between. Study-level results: At doses 0.1 to 3.0 mg/kg, CD4+ and CD8+ clones expanded.

This sequence was found in an adult with an advanced solid tumor such as melanoma, head and neck, liver or kidney cancer. The V gene is TRBV7-6, the J gene TRBJ2-2; unclear D gene. The sequencing here drew on CD4+ or CD8+ T cells sorted from blood, taken in a trial of the OX40 agonist ivuxolimab. CDR3 nucleotide sequence: TGTGCCAGCAGCCCCCTGGATCCGAACACCGGGGAGCTGTTTTTT. Its translation is CASSPLDPNTGELFF. The full variable domain, in which reference TRBV7-6 and TRBJ2-2 provide the parts outside the CDR3, is GAGVSQSPRYKVTKRGQDVALRCDPISGHVSLYWYRQALGQGPEFLTYFNYEAQQDKSGLPNDRFSAERPEGSISTLTIQRTEQRDSAMYRCASSPLDPNTGELFFGEGSRLTVL.